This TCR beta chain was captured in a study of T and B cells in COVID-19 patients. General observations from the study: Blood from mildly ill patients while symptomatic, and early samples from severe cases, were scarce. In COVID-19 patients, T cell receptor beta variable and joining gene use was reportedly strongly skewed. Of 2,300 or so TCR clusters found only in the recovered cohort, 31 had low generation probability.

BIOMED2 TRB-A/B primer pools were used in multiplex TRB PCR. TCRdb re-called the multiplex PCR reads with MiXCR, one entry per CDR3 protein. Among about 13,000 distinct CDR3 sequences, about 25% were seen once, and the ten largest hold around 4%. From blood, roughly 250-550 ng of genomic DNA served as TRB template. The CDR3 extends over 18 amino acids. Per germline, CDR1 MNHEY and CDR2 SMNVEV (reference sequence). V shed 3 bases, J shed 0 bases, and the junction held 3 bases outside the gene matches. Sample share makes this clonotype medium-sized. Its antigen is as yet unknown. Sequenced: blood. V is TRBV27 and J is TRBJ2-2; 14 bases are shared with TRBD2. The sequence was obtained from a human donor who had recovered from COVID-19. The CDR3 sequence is CASSFQGLAGANTGELFF. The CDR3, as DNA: TGTGCCAGCAGTTTCCAGGGACTAGCGGGAGCGAACACCGGGGAGCTGTTTTTT.